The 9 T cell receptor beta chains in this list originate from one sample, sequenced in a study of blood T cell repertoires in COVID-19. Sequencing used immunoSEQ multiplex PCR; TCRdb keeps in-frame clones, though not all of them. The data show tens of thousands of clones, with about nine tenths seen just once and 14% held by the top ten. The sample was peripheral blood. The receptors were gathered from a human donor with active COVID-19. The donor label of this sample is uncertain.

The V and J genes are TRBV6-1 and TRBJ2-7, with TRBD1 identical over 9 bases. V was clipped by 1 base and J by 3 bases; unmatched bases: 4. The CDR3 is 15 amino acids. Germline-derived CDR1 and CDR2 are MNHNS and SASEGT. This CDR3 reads CASSEGGQGRYEQYF. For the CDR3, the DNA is TGTGCCAGCAGTGAAGGGGGACAGGGTCGCTACGAGCAGTACTTC.

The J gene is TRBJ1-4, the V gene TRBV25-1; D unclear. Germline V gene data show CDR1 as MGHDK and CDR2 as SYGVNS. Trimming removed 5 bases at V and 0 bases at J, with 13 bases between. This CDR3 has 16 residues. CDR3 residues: CASSTTPGTTNEKLFF. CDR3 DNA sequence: TGTGCCAGCAGTACAACCCCGGGGACAACTAATGAAAAACTGTTTTTT.

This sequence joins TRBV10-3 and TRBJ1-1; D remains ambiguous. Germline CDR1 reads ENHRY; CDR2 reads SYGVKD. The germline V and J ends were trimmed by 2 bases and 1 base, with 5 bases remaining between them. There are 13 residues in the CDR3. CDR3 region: CAISETANTEAFF. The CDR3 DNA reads TGTGCCATCAGTGAGACAGCGAACACTGAAGCTTTCTTT.

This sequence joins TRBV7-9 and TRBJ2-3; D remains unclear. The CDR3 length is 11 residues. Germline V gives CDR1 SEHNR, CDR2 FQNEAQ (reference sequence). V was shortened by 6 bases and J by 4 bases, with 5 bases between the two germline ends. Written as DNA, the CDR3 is TGTGCCAGCAGGTCGGCAGATACGCAGTATTTT. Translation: CASRSADTQYF.

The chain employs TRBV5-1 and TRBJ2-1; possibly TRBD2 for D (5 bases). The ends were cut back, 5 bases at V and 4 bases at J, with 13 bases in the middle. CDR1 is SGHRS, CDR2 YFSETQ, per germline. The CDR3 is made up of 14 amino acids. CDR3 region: CASRSSLGYNEQFF. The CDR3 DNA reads TGCGCCAGCAGGTCTAGCTTGGGTTACAATGAGCAGTTCTTC. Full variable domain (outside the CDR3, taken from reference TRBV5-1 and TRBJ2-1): KAGVTQTPRYLIKTRGQQVTLSCSPISGHRSVSWYQQTPGQGLQFLFEYFSETQRNKGNFPGRFSGRQFSNSRSEMNVSTLELGDSALYLCASRSSLGYNEQFFGPGTRLTVL.

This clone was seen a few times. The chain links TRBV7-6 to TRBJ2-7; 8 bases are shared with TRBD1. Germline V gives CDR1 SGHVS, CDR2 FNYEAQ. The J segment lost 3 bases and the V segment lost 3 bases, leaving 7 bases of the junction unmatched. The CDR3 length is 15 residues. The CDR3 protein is CASSLTGTGDYEQYF. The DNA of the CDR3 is TGTGCCAGCAGCTTGACAGGGACAGGAGACTACGAGCAGTACTTC.

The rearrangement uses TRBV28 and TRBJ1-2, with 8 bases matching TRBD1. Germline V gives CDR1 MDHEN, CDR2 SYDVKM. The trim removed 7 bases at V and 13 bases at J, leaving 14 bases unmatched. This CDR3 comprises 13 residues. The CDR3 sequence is CASIQGARGFPTF. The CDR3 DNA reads TGTGCCAGCATCCAGGGGGCGCGCGGTTTTCCCACCTTC.

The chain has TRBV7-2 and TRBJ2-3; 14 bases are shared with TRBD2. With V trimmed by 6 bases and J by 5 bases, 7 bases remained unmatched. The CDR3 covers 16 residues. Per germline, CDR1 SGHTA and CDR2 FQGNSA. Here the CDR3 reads CASSPRLAGGQDTQYF. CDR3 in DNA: TGTGCCAGCAGTCCTAGACTAGCGGGGGGGCAAGATACGCAGTATTTT.

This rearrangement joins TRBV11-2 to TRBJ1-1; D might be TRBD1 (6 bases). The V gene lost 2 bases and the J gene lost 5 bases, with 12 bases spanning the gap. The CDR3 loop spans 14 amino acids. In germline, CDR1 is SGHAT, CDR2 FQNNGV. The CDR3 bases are TGTGCCAGCAGCTTATCAGAGGGGGGGACTGAAGCTTTCTTT. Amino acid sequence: CASSLSEGGTEAFF.